A selection of T cell receptor beta chains follows, all from one sample in a study of naive and memory T cell subsets. TCRdb re-called the UMI-ligation and nested PCR reads through MiXCR, storing one row per CDR3 protein. Found here are fewer than 35,000 distinct CDR3 sequences, about 6.9% of them singletons; the top ten hold 3.1%. The sequenced sample was skin, obtained from a tuberculin skin test site. Receptors were obtained from an adult in good health. CDR3s include the opening cysteine and the closing phenylalanine or tryptophan. D genes are given only for firm matches. Size is omitted from some rows. Given values are once, few, many or a class for expanded clones.

many TRBD2 TRBJ2-2 TRBV2 CAKSGREAGELFF TGTGCCAAATCAGGGAGGGAGGCCGGGGAGCTGTTTTTT
few - TRBJ1-1 TRBV27 CASSALIPNTEAFF TGTGCCAGCAGTGCCCTTATCCCGAACACTGAAGCTTTCTTT
- - TRBJ1-2 TRBV25-1 CASSEGWGYTF TGTGCCAGCAGTGAGGGATGGGGCTACACCTTC
many - TRBJ1-1 TRBV19 CASDQGLNTEAFF TGTGCCAGTGACCAGGGGCTGAACACTGAAGCTTTCTTT
- TRBD1 TRBJ1-1 TRBV10-3 CAISEGDRNTEAFF TGTGCCATCAGTGAAGGGGACAGGAACACTGAAGCTTTCTTT
many - TRBJ2-7 TRBV20-1 CSAPTETYEQYF TGCAGTGCCCCGACGGAAACATACGAGCAGTACTTC
many TRBD1 TRBJ2-7 TRBV27 CASRPDRVYEQYF TGTGCCAGCAGGCCCGACAGGGTCTACGAGCAGTACTTC
- TRBD1 TRBJ1-2 TRBV6-5 CASSYVDRGSYGYTF TGTGCCAGCAGTTACGTTGACAGGGGATCCTATGGCTACACCTTC
many - TRBJ2-1 TRBV7-6 CASSLERGSSYNEQFF TGTGCCAGCAGCTTAGAGCGAGGGAGCTCCTACAATGAGCAGTTCTTC
few - TRBJ2-7 TRBV4-1 CASSQVLAVSSYEQYF TGCGCCAGCAGCCAAGTCCTCGCGGTGAGCTCCTACGAGCAGTACTTC
- - TRBJ2-1 TRBV12-3/TRBV12-4 CASRSIGGNEQFF TGTGCCAGCAGAAGCATAGGGGGTAATGAGCAGTTCTTC
many TRBD1 TRBJ1-1 TRBV7-8 CASSLFGTGLMEAFF TGTGCCAGCAGCCTATTCGGGACAGGGCTTATGGAAGCTTTCTTT
few - TRBJ1-2 TRBV6-6 CASSDNYGYTF TGTGCCAGCTCCGATAACTATGGCTACACCTTC
many - TRBJ2-7 TRBV19 CASSGDYEQYF TGTGCCAGTAGTGGGGACTACGAGCAGTACTTC
few TRBD2 TRBJ2-3 TRBV20-1 CSARGLAGETDTQYF TGCAGTGCTAGAGGACTAGCGGGGGAAACCGATACGCAGTATTTT
many - TRBJ1-5 TRBV15 CATSRVGGMGPGQPQHF TGTGCCACCAGCAGAGTAGGCGGGATGGGCCCGGGGCAGCCCCAGCATTTT
many - TRBJ2-2 TRBV13 CASSVSRTGELFF TGTGCCAGCAGCGTCAGTAGGACCGGGGAGCTGTTTTTT
- - TRBJ1-5 TRBV7-8 CASSLVLDQPQHF TGTGCCAGCAGCTTAGTGTTGGATCAGCCCCAGCATTTT
- TRBD1 TRBJ1-1 TRBV20-1 CSARAHGGQANTEAFF TGCAGTGCTAGAGCCCATGGGGGACAGGCGAACACTGAAGCTTTCTTT
many TRBD2 TRBJ2-3 TRBV12-3/TRBV12-4 CASSLAPSGGPSPLTDTQYF TGTGCCAGCAGTTTAGCACCTAGCGGGGGGCCCTCACCCCTCACAGATACGCAGTATTTT
- - TRBJ1-5 TRBV3-1 CASSQGLGAGQPQHF TGTGCCAGCAGCCAAGGTCTGGGGGCTGGTCAGCCCCAGCATTTT
few - TRBJ2-5 TRBV2 CASSEQSSYETQYF TGTGCCAGCAGTGAACAGTCTAGCTATGAGACCCAGTACTTC
- - TRBJ1-1 TRBV29-1 CSVGGGGLGYTEAFF TGCAGCGTTGGAGGGGGGGGCTTGGGGTACACTGAAGCTTTCTTT
- - TRBJ2-6 TRBV2 CATLWGLGANVLTF TGTGCCACCCTTTGGGGGCTCGGGGCCAACGTCCTGACTTTC
many TRBD1 TRBJ2-5 TRBV12-3/TRBV12-4 CASSRSPDRAQETQYF TGTGCCAGCAGTCGTTCCCCGGACAGGGCCCAAGAGACCCAGTACTTC
medium-sized TRBD1 TRBJ2-3 TRBV27 CASSPDRVGTDTQYF TGTGCCAGCAGTCCCGACAGGGTAGGCACAGATACGCAGTATTTT